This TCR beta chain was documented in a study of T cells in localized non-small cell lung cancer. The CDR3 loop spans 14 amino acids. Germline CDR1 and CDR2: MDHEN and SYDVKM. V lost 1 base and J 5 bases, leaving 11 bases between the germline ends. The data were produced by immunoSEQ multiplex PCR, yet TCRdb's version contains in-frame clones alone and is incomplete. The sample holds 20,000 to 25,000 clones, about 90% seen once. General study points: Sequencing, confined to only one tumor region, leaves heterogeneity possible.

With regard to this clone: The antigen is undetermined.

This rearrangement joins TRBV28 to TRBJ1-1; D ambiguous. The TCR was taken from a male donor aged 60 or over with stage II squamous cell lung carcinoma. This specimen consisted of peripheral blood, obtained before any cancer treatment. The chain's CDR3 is CASSLLGMRTEAFF. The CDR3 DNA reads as TGTGCCAGCAGTTTATTGGGGATGAGGACTGAAGCTTTCTTT. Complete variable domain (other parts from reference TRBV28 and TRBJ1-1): DVKVTQSSRYLVKRTGEKVFLECVQDMDHENMFWYRQDPGLGLRLIYFSYDVKMKEKGDIPEGYSVSREKKERFSLILESASTNQTSMYLCASSLLGMRTEAFFGQGTRLTVV.